Within the sample, the clone carrying this T cell receptor (beta chain) is medium-sized. What it binds is not known. This sample was included in a study of immune heterogeneity within non-small cell lung tumors. As for the study in general: The tumor set comprised a few squamous cell carcinomas and some eleven non-squamous carcinomas (plus 1 not otherwise specified). Study results and caveats: Clonotypes of T-cell receptor beta found at high frequency were largely distinct between individual patients. Recurrence of the same dominant CDR3 beta clonotypes was seen across tumor sites within a patient, and site-unique high-frequency clones were present alongside them. Local T-cell clonality and local tumor mutational burden correlated moderately but significantly (R approximately 0.35).

At 550 to 600 ng per sample, bulk tumor genomic DNA provided the template. Multiple biopsies spaced far apart were taken from each primary tumor during surgery. Newly diagnosed with untreated non-small cell lung cancer, the patients underwent curative surgery. The CDR3 is 13 amino acids. CDR1 DFQATT and CDR2 SNEGSKA come from the germline V gene (reference sequence). Trimming stripped 4 bases from V and 4 bases from J, with 14 bases between. Multiplex PCR employing 32 V and 13 J primers generated amplicons of the TCR beta CDR3. TCRdb redid the calling of the multiplex PCR reads with MiXCR, one entry per CDR3 protein. The table records 3,500 to 4,500 distinct CDR3 sequences, 27% of them present only once.

V usage is TRBV20-1 and J usage is TRBJ2-7; D is possibly TRBD2 (6 bases). The sample comprised lung tumor tissue. This TCR derives from a man in his 60s with non-small cell lung cancer. Here the CDR3 reads CSATRTNKYEQYF. The CDR3 bases are TGCAGTGCTACTCGGACTAACAAGTACGAGCAGTACTTC.